This T cell receptor beta chain emerged from a study of resident and recirculating memory T cells in vitiligo. Study as a whole: Epidermis came from shave biopsies of lesional and nonlesional sites, plus PBMCs.

The germline CDR1 and CDR2 sequences are MNHNY and SVGAGI (reference sequence). The CDR3 sequence is 14 residues long. V trimming: 6 bases; J trimming: 2 bases; junction bases outside the gene matches: 7. This table comes from immunoSEQ multiplex PCR, and its TCRdb copy is limited to in-frame clones, with some not included. This table has around 70,000 clones, about nine tenths appearing once. Patients who had received treatment within the previous three months were excluded. Whole-study results and caveats: No single dominant TCR clone appeared; lesion clonality varied. Sequences differed between biopsy sites and patients, suggesting private specificity.

Note on this clone: Its antigen is unidentified.

The clonotype comes from a male donor with vitiligo. The sample taken for sequencing was blood. This chain uses TRBV6-6 with TRBJ2-7, with TRBD1 identical over 7 bases. CDR3 loop: CASRPQGITYEQYF. The CDR3, as DNA: TGTGCCAGCAGGCCACAGGGGATAACCTACGAGCAGTACTTC.